These T cell receptor beta chains were read from a single sample in a study of blood T cell repertoires in COVID-19. Measured with immunoSEQ multiplex PCR; TCRdb has only the in-frame clones, and not every one. This sample has about 310,000 clones, with about 87% found just once. Sample: peripheral blood. The source of these receptors is a woman in her forties or fifties who had recovered from COVID-19. Each CDR3 is given with its conserved first and last residue. The order of the fields is D gene, V gene, J gene, clone size, CDR3 DNA, CDR3 protein. A D gene is named only where the DNA matches it firmly. Some rows have no size entry. The others give once, few or many, or a class for an expanded clone.

TRBD1	TRBV9	TRBJ1-2	NA	TGTGCCAGCAGCGTAGCTCGGAACAGGGGCGGAGGCTACACCTTC	CASSVARNRGGGYTF
TRBD1	TRBV28	TRBJ1-2	NA	TGTGCCAGCAGACGTAGGGGGCTCCCCTATGGCTACACCTTC	CASRRRGLPYGYTF
NA	TRBV12-3/TRBV12-4	TRBJ2-7	NA	TGTGCCAGCAGTCCCGGCGGCTACGAGCAGTACTTC	CASSPGGYEQYF
NA	TRBV19	TRBJ1-5	few	TGTGCCAGTAGTATACGGGGAGAGGGACAGCCCCAGCATTTT	CASSIRGEGQPQHF
TRBD2	TRBV11-2	TRBJ2-3	NA	TGTGCCAGCAGCTTAGCGGGGACTAGCGGGGGCATGCGCACAGATACGCAGTATTTT	CASSLAGTSGGMRTDTQYF
TRBD2	TRBV3-1/TRBV3-2	TRBJ2-1	once	TGTGCCAGCAGCCACGAGCGGGAGTCGCAATCCGCCAATGAGCAGTTCTTC	CASSHERESQSANEQFF
TRBD2	TRBV7-2	TRBJ2-1	NA	TGTGCCAGCAGCTTAGCGGGGAGCGGGAGATACAATGAGCAGTTCTTC	CASSLAGSGRYNEQFF
TRBD2	TRBV6-4	TRBJ2-1	NA	TGTGCCAGCAGGGACCCAGGGGAATGGGGACTAGCGGGAGGCAAATACAATGAGCAGTTCTTC	CASRDPGEWGLAGGKYNEQFF
NA	TRBV4-1	TRBJ1-1	NA	TGCGCCAGCAGCCAAAGGGGGGCTAGCGGTATCACTGAAGCTTTCTTT	CASSQRGASGITEAFF
TRBD2	TRBV6-5	TRBJ2-1	NA	TGTGCCAGCAACCTAGCGGGGTACAATGAGCAGTTCTTC	CASNLAGYNEQFF
TRBD1	TRBV27	TRBJ2-5	NA	TGTGCCAGCAGCTCAAGGGGGGCGACAGGGGGCCGTTTCGAGACCCAGTACTTC	CASSSRGATGGRFETQYF
NA	TRBV5-1	TRBJ2-3	NA	TGCGCCAGCAGCTCCGTGCAGGGCTCCCCAGATACGCAGTATTTT	CASSSVQGSPDTQYF
TRBD2	TRBV19	TRBJ2-1	NA	TGTGCCAGTAGTCTGGGCAGGGGCTCACGCGGGGGGCGCTACAATGAGCAGTTCTTC	CASSLGRGSRGGRYNEQFF
TRBD1	TRBV9	TRBJ2-6	NA	TGTGCCAGCAGCCCAACAGGGGGCTCTGGGGCCAACGTCCTGACTTTC	CASSPTGGSGANVLTF
TRBD1	TRBV30	TRBJ1-5	NA	TGTGCCTGGAGTGTACGGGGACAGGGGGCAGGACAGCCCCAGCATTTT	CAWSVRGQGAGQPQHF
NA	TRBV10-3	TRBJ1-1	NA	TGTGCCATCCAAGAGTCGGGGGGTATGAACACTGAAGCTTTCTTT	CAIQESGGMNTEAFF
NA	TRBV30	TRBJ1-5	NA	TGTGCCTGGAGGCAACAGGGAGGCAATCAGCCCCAGCATTTT	CAWRQQGGNQPQHF
TRBD1	TRBV2	TRBJ1-2	NA	TGTGCCAGCCCCCAGGGGGCCGGTGGCTACACCTTC	CASPQGAGGYTF
NA	TRBV4-3	TRBJ1-1	NA	TGCGCCAGCAGCCAAGGAGCCGCGCGTGAAGCTTTCTTT	CASSQGAAREAFF
TRBD2	TRBV28	TRBJ2-2	NA	TGTGCCAGCAGTTTTTCTGCTAGCGGGGGGGCAAAGGCCGGGGAGCTGTTTTTT	CASSFSASGGAKAGELFF
NA	TRBV9	TRBJ1-2	NA	TGTGCCAGCAGCCTTGACAATAACTATGGCTACACCTTC	CASSLDNNYGYTF
NA	TRBV27	TRBJ1-1	NA	TGTGCCAGCAGCCGCGTTCCGGGAACTGAAGCTTTCTTT	CASSRVPGTEAFF
NA	TRBV30	TRBJ2-6	NA	TGTGCCTGGAGTGTACCAGAATCTGGGGCCAACGTCCTGACTTTC	CAWSVPESGANVLTF
TRBD1	TRBV9	TRBJ2-1	NA	TGTGCCAGCAGCCCCCGACAGGGGGCAAGTGAGGAGCAGTTCTTC	CASSPRQGASEEQFF
TRBD1	TRBV7-9	TRBJ1-3	NA	TGTGCCAGCAGCCCGACTCAGGGGGCTGGAAACACCATATATTTT	CASSPTQGAGNTIYF
TRBD2	TRBV28	TRBJ2-7	NA	TGTGCCAGCAGTTTATGGGATCCGCGGGAGGGCCGGGACGAGCAGTACTTC	CASSLWDPREGRDEQYF
NA	TRBV9	TRBJ2-5	NA	TGTGCCAGCAGCCCCCCCCCGGGGACACAGCAAGAGACCCAGTACTTC	CASSPPPGTQQETQYF
NA	TRBV9	TRBJ1-6	NA	TGTGCCAGCAGCGTAGGGAGGACCGATAATTCACCCCTCCACTTT	CASSVGRTDNSPLHF
NA	TRBV30	TRBJ2-7	NA	TGTGCCTGGAGCCGGAGCTCCTACGAGCAGTACTTC	CAWSRSSYEQYF
TRBD1	TRBV27	TRBJ1-2	NA	TGTGCCAGCAGTCTCGGGACAGGACCCTATGGCTACACCTTC	CASSLGTGPYGYTF
TRBD2	TRBV11-2	TRBJ2-3	NA	TGTGCCAGCAGAATCTTGCCGGCGGGGGGGACAGATACGCAGTATTTT	CASRILPAGGTDTQYF
TRBD1	TRBV5-8	TRBJ1-1	NA	TGTGCCAGCAGCTCCAAGTGGACAGGGGTGAACACTGAAGCTTTCTTT	CASSSKWTGVNTEAFF
TRBD1	TRBV7-2	TRBJ1-2	medium-sized	TGTGCCAGCAGCTTAAAAGGCGGGACAGGAGGCTCCTATGGCTACACCTTC	CASSLKGGTGGSYGYTF
TRBD2	TRBV7-9	TRBJ2-5	NA	TGTGCCAGCAGCCTTGGGACTAGCGTTGAGACCCAGTACTTC	CASSLGTSVETQYF
NA	TRBV7-2	TRBJ2-3	NA	TGTGCCAGCAGCTTACGGGTTGCAGATACGCAGTATTTT	CASSLRVADTQYF
NA	TRBV5-5	TRBJ2-2	NA	TGTGCCAGCAGCTATCAAGGAGGAGGGGCCGGGGAGCTGTTTTTT	CASSYQGGGAGELFF
NA	TRBV7-2	TRBJ1-3	NA	TGTGCCAGCACCCTTGGCCCAGGGCAGGTCAACACCATATATTTT	CASTLGPGQVNTIYF
NA	TRBV28	TRBJ2-4	NA	TGTGCCAGCTTTACAGGGGCCAAAAACATTCAGTACTTC	CASFTGAKNIQYF
NA	TRBV14	TRBJ1-1	NA	TGTGCCAGCAGCCAAGACTCGGGCACTGAAGCTTTCTTT	CASSQDSGTEAFF
NA	TRBV5-1	TRBJ1-4	medium-sized	TGCGCCAGCAGCTTGGCTAGCAGTAATGAAAAACTGTTTTTT	CASSLASSNEKLFF
NA	TRBV3-1/TRBV3-2	TRBJ2-3	once	TGTGCCAGCAGCCAAATAATTGTCACAGATACGCAGTATTTT	CASSQIIVTDTQYF
TRBD2	TRBV27	TRBJ2-2	NA	TGTGCCAGCCGTCGTGGACTAGCCCAAGGGGAGCTGTTTTTT	CASRRGLAQGELFF
TRBD1	TRBV6-5	TRBJ1-6	NA	TGTGCCAGCAGTTACTCCGGGACAGCTAATTCACCCCTCCACTTT	CASSYSGTANSPLHF
TRBD1	TRBV11-2	TRBJ1-1	few	TGTGCCAGCAGCTTAGGACAGGGGGGTGAAGCTTTCTTT	CASSLGQGGEAFF
NA	TRBV30	TRBJ1-4	NA	TGTGCCTGGAGTCGCGGAAGTAATGAAAAACTGTTTTTT	CAWSRGSNEKLFF
NA	TRBV30	TRBJ1-5	NA	TGTGCCTGGAGTGTCAGCGTTAGCAATCAGCCCCAGCATTTT	CAWSVSVSNQPQHF
TRBD1	TRBV18	TRBJ2-5	NA	TGTGCCAGCTCACCAGTGACAGGGGGCTGGGAGACCCAGTACTTC	CASSPVTGGWETQYF
NA	TRBV6-2/TRBV6-3	TRBJ1-1	NA	TGTGCCAGCAGTAAATCACCGGGACCCCGGGGGGCTTTCTTT	CASSKSPGPRGAFF
TRBD1	TRBV10-3	TRBJ2-7	NA	TGTGCCATCAGTGAGTCACGGGACAGGGGCAACGAGCAGTACTTC	CAISESRDRGNEQYF
NA	TRBV7-2	TRBJ2-2	NA	TGTGCCAGCAGCGCAAGGGGGGGGCTCTCCACCGGGGAGCTGTTTTTT	CASSARGGLSTGELFF
TRBD2	TRBV7-3	TRBJ2-5	NA	TGTGCCAGCAGCTTAATCGGGGGACTAGACGAGACCCAGTACTTC	CASSLIGGLDETQYF
NA	TRBV29-1	TRBJ2-1	NA	TGCAGCGTTGAGGGCCCCCCCGATGAGCAGTTCTTC	CSVEGPPDEQFF
NA	TRBV11-3	TRBJ2-2	few	TGTGCCAGCAGCTTACAGGGCACCGGGGAGCTGTTTTTT	CASSLQGTGELFF
NA	TRBV6-2/TRBV6-3	TRBJ2-1	NA	TGTGCCAGCAGTTACAGTAGACAGAACAATGAGCAGTTCTTC	CASSYSRQNNEQFF
NA	TRBV10-3	TRBJ2-1	NA	TGTGCCATCGCTGACTCGACAGGCTACTCCTACAATGAGCAGTTCTTC	CAIADSTGYSYNEQFF
TRBD2	TRBV24-1	TRBJ2-1	NA	TGTGCCACCAGCTCTAGCGGGAGGCGACACTCCTACAATGAGCAGTTCTTC	CATSSSGRRHSYNEQFF
TRBD1	TRBV6-2/TRBV6-3	TRBJ1-5	NA	TGTGCCAGCAGCCTTCTTGTTTACAGGGGGTCGGGAGATCAGCCCCAGCATTTT	CASSLLVYRGSGDQPQHF
TRBD1	TRBV10-1	TRBJ2-7	NA	TGCGCCGGCTCATCGAGGACCTCCAGGGGACAGGGATTTTCCGAGCAGTACTTC	CAGSSRTSRGQGFSEQYF
NA	TRBV19	TRBJ2-5	NA	TGTGCCAGTAGTATAGTGTTAGCGGAGGCTGAGACCCAGTACTTC	CASSIVLAEAETQYF